The TCR beta chain under discussion was sequenced for a study of blood T cells in healthy people across ages. Through a sample-barcoded 5' primer and a J-beta primer mix, a second PCR was run for roughly 7 to 11 cycles. TCRdb independently ran MiXCR on the 5' RACE reads; one entry per CDR3 protein. The sample records more than 500,000 distinct CDR3 sequences, approximately 26% being singletons. About this clonotype itself: Its antigen is not identified. A read error may account for a junction end that differs from germline.

Germline CDR1 is SGHKS and CDR2 is YYEKEE (reference sequence). The CDR3 contains 14 residues. No fewer than 6 million PBMCs went into each sample. The study, taken as a whole, reports: Higher naive T cell percentage went strongly together with higher TCR beta diversity.

The sample was also linked to a second study, of T cells of mothers and their children.

Sequenced material: blood. The receptor was isolated from a boy between 2 and 15 years old in good health. The J gene is TRBJ2-1, the V gene TRBV5-5; 9 nucleotides match TRBD1. The J call may be in error: the DNA end matches TRBJ2-7 better. CDR3: CASSWTGVRDEQYF. The CDR3 DNA follows: TGCGCCAGCAGCTGGACAGGGGTTCGAGACGAGCAGTACTTC.